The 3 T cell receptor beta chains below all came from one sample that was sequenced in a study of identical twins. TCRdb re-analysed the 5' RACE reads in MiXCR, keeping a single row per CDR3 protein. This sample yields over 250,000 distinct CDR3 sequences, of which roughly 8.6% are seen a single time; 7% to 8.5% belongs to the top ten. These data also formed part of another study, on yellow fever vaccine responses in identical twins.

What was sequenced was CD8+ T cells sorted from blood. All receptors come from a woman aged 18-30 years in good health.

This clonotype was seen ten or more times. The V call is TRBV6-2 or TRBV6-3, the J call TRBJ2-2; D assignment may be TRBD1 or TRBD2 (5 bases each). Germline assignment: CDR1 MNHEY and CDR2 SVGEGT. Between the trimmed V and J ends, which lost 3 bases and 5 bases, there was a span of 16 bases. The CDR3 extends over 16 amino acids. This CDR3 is CASSYGGGEGTGELFF. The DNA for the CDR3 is TGTGCCAGCAGTTATGGTGGGGGAGAGGGAACCGGGGAGCTGTTTTTT.

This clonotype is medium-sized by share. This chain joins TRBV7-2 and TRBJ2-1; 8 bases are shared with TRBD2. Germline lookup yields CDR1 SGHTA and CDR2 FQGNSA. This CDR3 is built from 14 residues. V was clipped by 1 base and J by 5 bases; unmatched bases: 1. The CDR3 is CASSLVGGDNEQFF. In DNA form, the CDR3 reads TGTGCCAGCAGCTTAGTCGGGGGGGACAATGAGCAGTTCTTC. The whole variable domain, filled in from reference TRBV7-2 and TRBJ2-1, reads GAGVSQSPSNKVTEKGKDVELRCDPISGHTALYWYRQSLGQGLEFLIYFQGNSAPDKSGLPSDRFSAERTGGSVSTLTIQRTQQEDSAVYLCASSLVGGDNEQFFGPGTRLTVL.

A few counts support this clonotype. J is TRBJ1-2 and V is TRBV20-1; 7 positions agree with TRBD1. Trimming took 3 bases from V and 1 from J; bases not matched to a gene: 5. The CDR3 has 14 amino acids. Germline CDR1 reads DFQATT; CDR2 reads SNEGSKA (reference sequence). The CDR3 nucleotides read TGCAGTGCTAGCGCCACAGGGGTTAACTATGGCTACACCTTC. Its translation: CSASATGVNYGYTF.